The 12 T cell receptor beta chains reported below all come from one sample, sequenced in a study of regulatory T cells in long-lasting Graves disease. As to time point: newly diagnosed GD, antithyroid drugs for less than 3 months. PBMC-extracted RNA yielded the TCR library. The authors built TCR beta libraries using iRepertoire HTBI primers and Arm-PCR of CDR3 regions. TCRdb re-called the multiplex PCR reads with MiXCR, one entry per CDR3 protein. The sample has 520,000 or so distinct CDR3 sequences; around 11% are singletons. The same data also contributed to another study, on T cells in Graves' hyperthyroidism and ophthalmopathy.

The sequencing here drew on peripheral blood mononuclear cells (PBMCs), taken at new diagnosis, from a patient treated with antithyroid drugs. These receptors all come from a woman under 40 with Graves disease.

This chain uses TRBV5-6 with TRBJ2-3; TRBD2 matches 7 bases. V lost 4 bases to trimming and J lost 0 bases; unmatched junction nucleotides: 14. CDR3 size: 18 residues. Germline V gene data show CDR1 as SGHDT and CDR2 as YYEEEE. The CDR3: CASSPVVAQRDSTDTQYF. In DNA form, the CDR3 reads TGTGCCAGCAGCCCGGTTGTGGCTCAGCGGGATAGCACAGATACGCAGTATTTT.

The chain links TRBV19 to TRBJ1-2; 10 nucleotides match TRBD1. The germline V gene encodes CDR1 LNHDA and CDR2 SQIVND (reference sequence). CDR3 length equals 15 residues. V lost 3 bases to trimming and J lost 7 bases; unmatched junction nucleotides: 8. The CDR3 region is CASSIGGTGVSGYTF. The CDR3 DNA reads as TGTGCCAGTAGTATCGGAGGGACAGGGGTATCTGGCTACACCTTC.

This chain joins TRBV19 and TRBJ2-3; D is unresolved. Germline-derived CDR1 and CDR2 are LNHDA and SQIVND (reference sequence). CDR3 length equals 14 residues. The V end was cut by 5 bases, the J end by 4 bases, with 13 bases between. The CDR3 bases are TGTGCCAGTAGTGTAGGTTCAGGTCCAGATACGCAGTATTTT. It codes for CASSVGSGPDTQYF. Supplemented by reference TRBV19 and TRBJ2-3, the full variable domain reads DGGITQSPKYLFRKEGQNVTLSCEQNLNHDAMYWYRQDPGQGLRLIYYSQIVNDFQKGDIAEGYSVSREKKESFPLTVTSAQKNPTAFYLCASSVGSGPDTQYFGPGTRLTVL.

Remarks on this clonotype: Being one base from a much bigger clone, this may be a read error. The chain recombines TRBV10-2 with TRBJ2-4; 7 bases are a match to TRBD2. TRBJ2-7 explains the end of the DNA better; the J call may be wrong. Per the germline V gene, CDR1 is WSHSY and CDR2 is SAAADI. This CDR3 has 18 residues. The CDR3 bases are TGCGCCAGCAGCGACCTTCGTCATAGGCTAGCGGTTATCTACGAGCAGTACTTC. Translated: CASSDLRHRLAVIYEQYF.

This clonotype was counted many times. The chain uses TRBV11-2 and TRBJ2-1, with a weak D call TRBD2 (6 bases). The CDR3 totals 15 residues. Trimming stripped 2 bases from V and 10 bases from J, with 18 bases between. The germline V gene encodes CDR1 SGHAT and CDR2 FQNNGV. CDR3 in amino acids: CASSLLPGLIGEQFF. The CDR3 nucleotides are TGTGCCAGCAGCTTATTACCGGGACTCATCGGGGAGCAGTTCTTC.

This clonotype was seen at least ten times. The chain carries TRBV20-1 and TRBJ2-7; possibly TRBD2 for D (6 bases). The CDR3 length is 13 residues. Germline V gives CDR1 DFQATT, CDR2 SNEGSKA (reference sequence). V was cut by 6 bases and J by 6 bases, with 18 bases left in between. The CDR3 is CSATRQHNREQYF. Here the CDR3 DNA reads TGCAGTGCGACTAGGCAACATAATCGCGAGCAGTACTTC.

The chain employs TRBV18 and TRBJ2-7; TRBD1 matches 7 bases. The ends lost 5 bases at V and 6 bases at J; junction bases unmatched: 4. Germline V gene sequence: CDR1 KGHSH, CDR2 LQKENI. This CDR3 has 12 amino acids. The CDR3 nucleotides read TGTGCCAGCTCAGAGGACAGGACCGAGCAGTACTTC. Protein: CASSEDRTEQYF.

In this sample, this clonotype turned up many times. The V call is TRBV7-9, the J call TRBJ1-1; TRBD1 matches 7 bases. Germline V gene data show CDR1 as SEHNR and CDR2 as FQNEAQ (reference sequence). This CDR3 spans 13 amino acids. After removal of 5 bases from V and 5 bases from J, the junction contained 5 bases not matched to a gene. Here the CDR3 DNA reads TGTGCCAGCAGCACAGGGGCTCGGACTGAAGCTTTCTTT. This sequence encodes CASSTGARTEAFF.

Only a few counts were recorded for this clonotype. The rearrangement links TRBV18 to TRBJ2-1; D may be TRBD1 or TRBD2 (5 bases each). Looked up from germline, CDR1 is KGHSH and CDR2 is LQKENI. V gave up 1 base and J gave up 6 bases, with 13 bases separating them. This CDR3 comprises 15 residues. CDR3 amino acids: CASSPLGVSGNEQFF. The CDR3 DNA reads as TGTGCCAGCTCACCACTGGGGGTCTCAGGCAATGAGCAGTTCTTC.

This clonotype was observed at least ten times. The chain joins TRBV7-9 to TRBJ2-1, with 8 positions matching TRBD2. The CDR3 runs to 15 residues. V lost 5 bases, J lost 7 bases, and 10 bases stayed unmatched. CDR1 is SEHNR and CDR2 is FQNEAQ in the germline V gene (reference sequence). The CDR3 DNA reads TGTGCCAGCAGCCAGCCCAGCGGGAGTATTAATGAGCAGTTCTTC. Translating it yields CASSQPSGSINEQFF.

Many counts were recorded for this clonotype. The gene calls are TRBV7-2 and TRBJ2-5; no clear D. Trimming cost V 2 bases and J 2 bases, with 6 bases left between them. The V gene's germline CDR1 is SGHTA and CDR2 FQGNSA. CDR3 length equals 13 residues. The CDR3 DNA reads as TGTGCCAGCAGCTTAATACGGCAAGAGACCCAGTACTTC. Encoded protein: CASSLIRQETQYF. The full variable domain, completed using reference TRBV7-2 and TRBJ2-5, is GAGVSQSPSNKVTEKGKDVELRCDPISGHTALYWYRQSLGQGLEFLIYFQGNSAPDKSGLPSDRFSAERTGGSVSTLTIQRTQQEDSAVYLCASSLIRQETQYFGPGTRLLVL.

This clonotype was recorded many times. The chain recombines TRBV12-3 or TRBV12-4 with TRBJ2-1; a possible D gene is TRBD2 (6 bases). The CDR3 is 18 residues long. Trimming cost V 3 bases and J 8 bases, with 26 bases left between them. The CDR3, as DNA: TGTGCCAGCAGTTTTTCTCTGGTGTCCCAGCAAAGGGAGGATGAGCAGTTCTTC. This translates into CASSFSLVSQQREDEQFF.